The 13 T cell receptor beta chains presented below share a single source sample, sequenced in a study of blood T cell repertoires in COVID-19. The data were produced by immunoSEQ multiplex PCR, yet TCRdb's version contains in-frame clones alone and is incomplete. The table shows 180,000 or so clones, with around 90% occurring only once. The specimen sequenced was peripheral blood. The receptors come from a man in his forties with acute or convalescent COVID-19.

Only one count was recorded for this clone. The J gene is TRBJ2-5, the V gene TRBV14; weak D call: TRBD1 (5 bases). This CDR3 has 14 residues. In germline, CDR1 is SGHDN, CDR2 FVKESK. V was cut by 2 bases and J by 1 base, with 8 bases left in between. CDR3 DNA: TGTGCCAGCAGCCAAAGACAGTTCCAAGAGACCCAGTACTTC. It encodes CASSQRQFQETQYF.

The chain employs TRBV14 and TRBJ2-1, with D hard to call. The germline CDR1 and CDR2 sequences are SGHDN and FVKESK. V was cut by 0 bases and J by 8 bases, with 14 bases left in between. CDR3 length: 15 amino acids. The CDR3 DNA sequence: TGTGCCAGCAGCCAAGATCTTATACGGTTTGATGAGCAGTTCTTC. Residues: CASSQDLIRFDEQFF.

In its sample, this clone was seen once. Here the CDR3 reads CASSPDWYNEQFF. For the CDR3, the DNA is TGCGCCAGCAGCCCCGACTGGTACAATGAGCAGTTCTTC. The chain recombines TRBV5-1 with TRBJ2-1; D is unresolved. The V end lost 4 bases, the J end lost 4 bases, and 9 bases lay between the germline ends. CDR3 length: 13 residues. Germline V gene lookup returns CDR1 SGHRS and CDR2 YFSETQ. The entire variable domain, with the rest obtained from reference TRBV5-1 and TRBJ2-1, is as follows: KAGVTQTPRYLIKTRGQQVTLSCSPISGHRSVSWYQQTPGQGLQFLFEYFSETQRNKGNFPGRFSGRQFSNSRSEMNVSTLELGDSALYLCASSPDWYNEQFFGPGTRLTVL.

The V gene is TRBV11-2, the J gene TRBJ1-1; D is unresolved. The germline CDR1 and CDR2 sequences are SGHAT and FQNNGV. The ends were cut back, 0 bases at V and 4 bases at J, with 9 bases in the middle. CDR3 length: 14 amino acids. DNA of the CDR3: TGTGCCAGCAGCTTAGAAGCTCTGAGCACTGAAGCTTTCTTT. Residues: CASSLEALSTEAFF.

The chain is built from TRBV12-5 and TRBJ2-2; tentatively, D is TRBD2 (5 bases). CDR3 length equals 15 residues. V was shortened by 0 bases and J by 4 bases, with 9 bases between the two germline ends. Germline lookup yields CDR1 LGHNT and CDR2 FRNRAP. CDR3 in amino acids: CASGLVEGGTGELFF. The CDR3 DNA follows: TGTGCTAGTGGTTTGGTAGAGGGTGGCACCGGGGAGCTGTTTTTT.

V usage is TRBV15 and J usage is TRBJ1-1; TRBD1 might be the D (5 bases). V shed 5 bases and J shed 6 bases, with 22 bases lying between them. Germline V gene data show CDR1 as LNHNV and CDR2 as YYDKDF (reference sequence). CDR3 size: 16 residues. The CDR3 region is CATSGRRRGAESEAFF. The CDR3 DNA is TGTGCCACCAGCGGCAGGCGGCGGGGCGCGGAGTCTGAAGCTTTCTTT.

The V call is TRBV30, the J call TRBJ2-7, with TRBD1 matching 9 bases. The CDR3 totals 14 residues. Germline V gives CDR1 GTSNPN, CDR2 SVGIG (reference sequence). The DNA of the CDR3 is TGTGCAACTCCCCGGACAGGGGACACCTACGAGCAGTACTTC. Protein sequence: CATPRTGDTYEQYF. Full variable domain (rest looked up from reference TRBV30 and TRBJ2-7): SQTIHQWPATLVQPVGSPLSLECTVEGTSNPNLYWYRQAAGRGLQLLFYSVGIGQISSEVPQNLSASRPQDRQFILSSKKLLLSDSGFYLCATPRTGDTYEQYFGPGTRLTVT.

This chain connects TRBV27 to TRBJ2-1; a possible D gene is TRBD2 (6 bases). Between the trimmed V and J ends, which lost 5 bases and 5 bases, there was a span of 19 bases. The CDR3 has 16 residues. Germline V lookup: CDR1 MNHEY, CDR2 SMNVEV (reference sequence). The CDR3 loop is CASSPPIGRLNNEQFF. CDR3 bases: TGTGCCAGCAGTCCCCCGATAGGGAGGCTTAACAATGAGCAGTTCTTC.

This clone was seen a few times. The chain joins TRBV12-3 or TRBV12-4 to TRBJ1-1; 7 nucleotides agree with TRBD1. The length of the CDR3 is 13 residues. After removal of 7 bases from V and 1 base from J, the junction contained 3 bases not matched to a gene. CDR3 amino acids: CASIRQGNTEAFF. In nucleotides, the CDR3 is TGTGCCAGCATTCGACAGGGGAACACTGAAGCTTTCTTT.

Regarding this clone: One junction end does not reproduce the germline sequence, and a read error may be involved. The J gene is TRBJ2-2, the V gene TRBV6-1; weak D call: TRBD1 (5 bases). Per the germline V gene, CDR1 is MNHNS and CDR2 is SASEGT. The CDR3 consists of 13 residues. CDR3 in DNA: TGTGCCAGCGGTGACAGTACCCTCGGGGAGCTGTTTTTT. Protein sequence: CASGDSTLGELFF.

The chain employs TRBV23-1 and TRBJ1-1; 7 nucleotides agree with TRBD1. Being an ORF, TRBV23-1 has a function that is uncertain. Germline trimming cut 4 bases from V and 0 bases from J; bases unmatched to any gene: 2. The CDR3 length is 14 residues. CDR3 DNA: TGCGCCAGCAGTCGGGGACAGATGAACACTGAAGCTTTCTTT. It translates to CASSRGQMNTEAFF.

J is TRBJ1-3 and V is TRBV15; D ambiguous. The CDR3 totals 14 residues. The V gene lost 0 bases and the J gene lost 4 bases, with 7 bases spanning the gap. CDR1 and CDR2 (germline): LNHNV, YYDKDF (reference sequence). CDR3 in DNA: TGTGCCACCAGCAGAGATCTAATGGGAAACACCATATATTTT. It codes for CATSRDLMGNTIYF.

This clone has only a few counts. The J gene is TRBJ2-7, the V gene TRBV5-6, with TRBD2 matching over 9 bases. The CDR3 spans 14 residues. Unmatched junction bases numbered 11, after V lost 4 bases and J lost 9 bases. Germline V gene sequence: CDR1 SGHDT, CDR2 YYEEEE. The CDR3 loop reads CASSRLAAFAGQYF. The CDR3 nucleotides are TGTGCCAGCAGCAGACTAGCGGCGTTCGCCGGGCAGTACTTC. The entire variable domain, with the rest obtained from reference TRBV5-6 and TRBJ2-7, is as follows: DAGVTQSPTHLIKTRGQQVTLRCSPKSGHDTVSWYQQALGQGPQFIFQYYEEEERQRGNFPDRFSGHQFPNYSSELNVNALLLGDSALYLCASSRLAAFAGQYFGPGTRLTVT.